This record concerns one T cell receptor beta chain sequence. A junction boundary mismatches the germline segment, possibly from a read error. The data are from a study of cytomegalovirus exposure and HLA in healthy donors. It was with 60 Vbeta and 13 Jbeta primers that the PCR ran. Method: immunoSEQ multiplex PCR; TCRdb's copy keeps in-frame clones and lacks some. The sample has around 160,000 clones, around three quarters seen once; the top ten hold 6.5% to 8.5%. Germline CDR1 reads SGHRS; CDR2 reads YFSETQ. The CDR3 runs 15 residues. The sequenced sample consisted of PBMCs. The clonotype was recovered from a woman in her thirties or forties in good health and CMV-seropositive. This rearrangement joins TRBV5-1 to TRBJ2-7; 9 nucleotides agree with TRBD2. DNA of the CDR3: TGCGCCAGCAGCTTGGATTGGAGCGGGAGGTACGGGCAGTACTTC. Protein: CASSLDWSGRYGQYF.